This T cell receptor (beta chain) is from a study of cytomegalovirus exposure and HLA in healthy donors. This clone has a single count. Its specificity is not known. Findings and caveats of the study: Cytomegalovirus status was reportedly diagnosed by the classifier with high sensitivity and specificity. Accurate predictions that matched the HLA-A and HLA-B alleles of most subjects were reportedly made from TCR beta sequences. It was 150 to 200 TCR beta chains that were listed as cytomegalovirus-associated.

In the PCR, 60 Vbeta and 13 Jbeta primers were used. Profiling relied on immunoSEQ multiplex PCR, and the TCRdb table lists in-frame clones only, not all of them. Among about 120,000 clones, about 76% were seen once, and the ten largest hold 2% to 2.5%. V lost 4 bases, J lost 6 bases, and 3 bases stayed unmatched. The CDR3 extends over 13 amino acids. The germline gives CDR1 SGHRS, CDR2 YFSETQ. The sample was PBMCs. The chain employs TRBV5-1 and TRBJ2-7; TRBD1 agrees at 11 bases. The TCR originated in a woman in her 40s in good health and CMV-seronegative. The CDR3 spells CASSRGQGGEQYF. The CDR3 DNA is TGCGCCAGCAGCAGGGGACAGGGGGGCGAGCAGTACTTC.